A single T cell receptor beta chain is shown here with its context. In its sample, this clone comes out as medium-sized (0.01 to 0.1%). Its antigen is unknown. No much larger clone exists at a distance of one base, and base qualities are not known. At diagnosis, peripheral blood, uninvolved tumor-adjacent lung and tumor were collected and stored as a combination of fresh-frozen and FFPE material. The immunoSEQ Assay was used to sequence TCR beta CDR3 regions from DNA. Per the source publication's procedure: T cell density was computed as TCR beta template counts normalized to usable DNA estimated by amplifying housekeeping genes. Richness was estimated with the preseqR package, extrapolating to 400,000 templates for PBMC samples and 120,000 templates for tissue samples. Clonality was defined by subtracting Pielou's evenness from one. Differential abundance testing on productive amino-acid clonotypes, with a minimum total count of 5 and an alpha of 0.1, was used to identify tissue-enriched TCRs. Repertoire overlap between compartments was quantified with the Jaccard Index and Morisita Overlap Index. TCR beta CDR3s were clustered by GLIPH together with public tetramer-defined viral CDR3s, and at least three viral sequences plus V-gene enrichment were required for viral motifs. This is the immuneACCESS table as TCRdb keeps it, with only in-frame sequences that have V and J called. A part of the clones is gone; compared with another copy, unresolved V genes explain less than half, and the rest is unexplained. D and trimming were read from the DNA, whereas the V and J calls and clone size are those reported in that table. The sample table lists under 2,000 clones, around 25% of them with a count of one. The leading ten clones occupy around a fifth of the sample.

The sample belongs to a study of T cells in localized non-small cell lung cancer (dated by TCRdb to 2019 to 2021). With regard to the full study: The study examined T cell repertoires in 200 to 300 patients with early-stage NSCLC and compared tumors with uninvolved tumor-adjacent lungs. The cohort was made up of some 240 treatment-naive NSCLC patients whose localized lung tumors had been resected. NSCLC patients had a mean age of roughly 64 years, and about 140 were male and over 85 female.

Broad study findings and their caveats: Multi-region tumor sequencing was not performed, so intratumor heterogeneity could not be excluded. The highest T cell clonality was observed in uninvolved tumor-adjacent lung, where clonality exceeded that of tumor, suggesting that antigenic responses were more focused in uninvolved tumor-adjacent lung. A median of around 62 of the top 100 tumor clones turned up in the paired uninvolved adjacent lung, and under 30 of those clones also ranked among the top 100 of that same adjacent lung. Because the study design was exploratory, TCR variables were selected using unadjusted p-values without false-discovery rate correction. Longer overall survival was associated with higher T cell density in blood, whereas shorter survival was associated with higher clonality in adjacent lung.

The material sequenced was lung tumor tissue, taken before any cancer treatment. The sequence was obtained from a male donor aged 60 or over with stage II squamous cell lung carcinoma.

The CDR3 sequence is CASSLETGPSYEQYF. In nucleotide form, the sequence is TGTGCCAGCAGCTTAGAAACAGGGCCCTCCTACGAGCAGTACTTC. The V and J genes are TRBV11-3 and TRBJ2-7; TRBD1 is a weak D gene call, 6 bases matching. The CDR3 contains 15 residues, cysteine and phenylalanine counted. Kept here is only the CDR3 DNA, which spans 45 bases and is read in frame from base 1. Deletion took 0 bases off V and 0 bases off J, with a span of 9 bases between the germline ends. Taken from the germline V gene, the CDR1 and CDR2 loops are SGHNT and YENEEA.